This T cell receptor (beta chain) was identified during a study of PD-1 blockade in classical Hodgkin lymphoma. General study findings and limits: Only CD4+ TCR diversity, not CD8+, had risen significantly by C4D1. Reported baseline diversity: healthy donors highest, relapsed/refractory patients lowest.

Time point of the sample: cycle 4 day 1 (C4D1), after 6 weeks of nivolumab. Every one of the patients relapsed after autologous stem cell transplantation (brentuximab vedotin exposure was variable). Patients showed best responses of complete response, partial response or progressive disease. As concerns this clone: The antigen remains undetermined.

TCRdb keeps only in-frame clones here, not all; method: immunoSEQ multiplex PCR. The sample has roughly 64,000 clones, approximately 94% seen once; the top ten hold around 8%. V dropped 0 bases and J dropped 8; count of bases not matched to a gene: 8. The CDR3 is 14 amino acids. Germline V lookup: CDR1 SQVTM, CDR2 ANQGSEA. The sequencing here drew on peripheral blood mononuclear cells (PBMCs), taken before the fourth cycle of nivolumab. The receptor was isolated from a human donor with classical Hodgkin lymphoma. The V call is TRBV29-1, the J call TRBJ1-2, with TRBD1 matching 8 bases. The DNA for the CDR3 is TGCAGCGTTGAAGATCAGGACAGGGTGGAGGGCTACACCTTC. Translation: CSVEDQDRVEGYTF. The whole variable domain, filled in from reference TRBV29-1 and TRBJ1-2, reads SAVISQKPSRDICQRGTSLTIQCQVDSQVTMMFWYRQQPGQSLTLIATANQGSEATYESGFVIDKFPISRPNLTFSTLTVSNMSPEDSSIYLCSVEDQDRVEGYTFGSGTRLTVV.